Below are 23 T cell receptor beta chains sequenced from a single sample in a study of naive and memory T cell subsets. Findings and limits, study-wide: Possibly reflecting memory cells re-expressing CD45RA, a few larger clonotypes occurred in naive repertoires, especially CD8.

Two oligonucleotides, mixed equimolar, formed the beta constant-region primer covering TRBC1 and TRBC2. Ligated cDNA was amplified by four rounds of PCR with nested alpha and beta constant-region primers and SP2. Each CDR3 protein is one row after TCRdb ran MiXCR on the UMI-ligation and nested PCR reads. The sample has tens of thousands of distinct CDR3 sequences, roughly 12% seen once. For these receptors, no antigen is known. The material sequenced was naive CD4+ T cells from blood. Receptor source: a human donor in good health.

A few counts support this clonotype. J is TRBJ2-1 and V is TRBV6-2 or TRBV6-3; 12 bases align to TRBD2. The V gene's germline CDR1 is MNHEY and CDR2 SVGEGT. Trimming cost V 7 bases and J 9 bases; bases outside gene matches: 7. The CDR3 totals 14 residues. The CDR3 DNA reads TGTGCCAGCAACCTAGCGGGAGGGCCCTTTGAGCAGTTCTTC. Translating gives CASNLAGGPFEQFF.

The chain joins TRBV6-2 or TRBV6-3 to TRBJ2-7; TRBD2 might be the D (6 bases). Germline values: CDR1 MNHEY, CDR2 SVGEGT. The CDR3 is 14 residues long. The V and J ends lost 2 bases and 2 bases respectively, with 10 bases between them. The CDR3 DNA sequence: TGTGCCAGCAGTTACGGGGCGGGGCCCTACGAGCAGTACTTC. Translation: CASSYGAGPYEQYF.

The V and J genes are TRBV9 and TRBJ2-3; D might be TRBD2 (5 bases). Germline CDR1 reads SGDLS; CDR2 reads YYNGEE. CDR3 length: 12 residues. V was clipped by 3 bases and J by 6 bases, with 8 bases between them. The CDR3 loop reads CASSALEDTQYF. The CDR3 DNA reads as TGTGCCAGCAGCGCACTAGAGGATACGCAGTATTTT.

This clonotype has just a few counts. The genes are TRBV5-1 and TRBJ2-4; D call uncertain. CDR1 is SGHRS, CDR2 YFSETQ, per germline. The ends were cut back, 3 bases at V and 0 bases at J, with 4 bases in the middle. CDR3 length: 13 amino acids. As DNA, the CDR3 is TGCGCCAGCAGCTACGAAGCCAAAAACATTCAGTACTTC. Residues: CASSYEAKNIQYF.

This clonotype was seen just once. V is TRBV2 and J is TRBJ2-2; no reliable D call. Germline values: CDR1 SNHLY, CDR2 FYNNEI. Trimming pared 8 bases from V and 5 bases from J, leaving 15 bases between. The CDR3 sequence is 14 residues long. The CDR3 DNA sequence: TGTGCCAGCGAGCTGATAGCACCAACCGGGGAGCTGTTTTTT. Its translation: CASELIAPTGELFF.

Written as DNA, the CDR3 is TGTGCCAGCAGCTGGGCCGGGGTTTCATCTAATGAAAAACTGTTTTTT. It encodes CASSWAGVSSNEKLFF. The J gene is TRBJ1-4, the V gene TRBV7-9; D is unclear. Germline V CDR1 and CDR2: SEHNR, FQNEAQ (reference sequence). V was shortened by 4 bases and J by 3 bases, with 15 bases between the two germline ends. This CDR3 has 16 amino acids.

This clonotype has ten or more counts. This rearrangement joins TRBV7-2 to TRBJ1-6; D is possibly TRBD1 (6 bases). The CDR3 covers 15 residues. The V end was cut by 2 bases, the J end by 5 bases, with 10 bases between. The V gene's germline CDR1 is SGHTA and CDR2 FQGNSA. The CDR3 reads CASSLSGQNNSPLHF. The DNA for the CDR3 is TGTGCCAGCAGCTTAAGCGGACAGAATAATTCACCCCTCCACTTT. The full variable domain, in which reference TRBV7-2 and TRBJ1-6 provide the parts outside the CDR3, is GAGVSQSPSNKVTEKGKDVELRCDPISGHTALYWYRQSLGQGLEFLIYFQGNSAPDKSGLPSDRFSAERTGGSVSTLTIQRTQQEDSAVYLCASSLSGQNNSPLHFGNGTRLTVT.

This clonotype appeared many times. The rearrangement links TRBV9 to TRBJ2-1, with D unclear. CDR3 length: 15 amino acids. Germline V gene lookup returns CDR1 SGDLS and CDR2 YYNGEE. Trimming stripped 7 bases from V and 1 base from J, with 15 bases between. The chain's CDR3 is CASGGVGSSYNEQFF. The CDR3 nucleotides read TGTGCCAGCGGCGGTGTGGGTTCTTCCTACAATGAGCAGTTCTTC.

Here the CDR3 reads CASSPLHNEQYF. The CDR3 DNA follows: TGTGCCAGCAGCCCACTGCATAACGAGCAGTACTTC. The chain combines TRBV28 with TRBJ2-7; no firm D call. V was cut by 6 bases and J by 5 bases, with 11 bases left in between. This CDR3 is built from 12 residues. Looked up from germline, CDR1 is MDHEN and CDR2 is SYDVKM.

In its sample, this clonotype was seen a few times. The rearrangement links TRBV7-2 to TRBJ2-5; D is perhaps TRBD1 or TRBD2 (5 bases each). This CDR3 has 16 residues. Per germline, CDR1 SGHTA and CDR2 FQGNSA. Trimming took off 5 bases at V and 4 bases at J, with 20 bases between the two ends. CDR3 loop: CASSPSGTTHPETQYF. The CDR3 region has the DNA TGTGCCAGCAGCCCGTCCGGGACGACGCATCCAGAGACCCAGTACTTC.

The V call is TRBV7-2, the J call TRBJ2-3; either TRBD1 or TRBD2 may fit D (5 bases each). CDR1 and CDR2 from the germline V gene are SGHTA and FQGNSA. The CDR3 has 15 residues. The germline V and J ends were trimmed by 5 bases and 4 bases, with 16 bases remaining between them. The CDR3 loop reads CASSIPGTLADTQYF. CDR3 nucleotides: TGTGCCAGCAGCATCCCCGGGACGCTGGCAGATACGCAGTATTTT. Based on the CDR3 plus reference TRBV7-2 and TRBJ2-3, the full variable domain is GAGVSQSPSNKVTEKGKDVELRCDPISGHTALYWYRQSLGQGLEFLIYFQGNSAPDKSGLPSDRFSAERTGGSVSTLTIQRTQQEDSAVYLCASSIPGTLADTQYFGPGTRLTVL.

There are a few counts of this clonotype. J is TRBJ2-1 and V is TRBV12-3 or TRBV12-4; D gene unclear. Trimming left V 2 bases short and J 0 bases short, with 8 bases between. The CDR3 consists of 15 residues. CDR3 loop: CASSLHESSYNEQFF. CDR3 DNA sequence: TGTGCCAGCAGTTTACATGAAAGCTCCTACAATGAGCAGTTCTTC.

The gene calls are TRBV7-2 and TRBJ2-3; the match to TRBD1 covers 7 bases. Germline V gives CDR1 SGHTA, CDR2 FQGNSA. CDR3 length equals 15 residues. The V gene end was trimmed by 1 base and the J gene end by 2 bases; junction bases not matched to a gene: 3. In nucleotides, the CDR3 is TGTGCCAGCAGCTTAGACAGGGGTTCCACAGATACGCAGTATTTT. It translates to CASSLDRGSTDTQYF.

The chain recombines TRBV18 with TRBJ2-5; no reliable D call. The CDR3 covers 13 residues. Germline CDR1 is KGHSH and CDR2 is LQKENI. V was trimmed by 2 bases and J by 4 bases, leaving 8 bases between them. CDR3 in amino acids: CASSPSTTETQYF. The DNA for the CDR3 is TGTGCCAGCTCACCATCAACTACAGAGACCCAGTACTTC.

This clonotype was found a few times. V usage is TRBV7-8 and J usage is TRBJ2-2, with D unclear. Per the germline V gene, CDR1 is SGHVS and CDR2 is FQNEAQ. V dropped 5 bases and J dropped 4 bases, with 11 bases sitting between them. This CDR3 spans 14 amino acids. CDR3: CASSLDRRTGELFF. Written as DNA, the CDR3 is TGTGCCAGCAGCCTGGACCGCCGCACCGGGGAGCTGTTTTTT.

The chain combines TRBV6-2 or TRBV6-3 with TRBJ1-1; no clear D. The V and J ends lost 7 bases and 8 bases respectively, with 14 bases between them. There are 12 residues in the CDR3. Germline CDR1 and CDR2: MNHEY and SVGEGT. The CDR3 spells CASTSPFSEAFF. The CDR3 nucleotides are TGTGCCAGCACCTCACCGTTTTCGGAAGCTTTCTTT.

The gene calls are TRBV7-6 and TRBJ2-7; the D gene is possibly TRBD2 (6 bases). Germline V gene lookup returns CDR1 SGHVS and CDR2 FNYEAQ. This CDR3 comprises 15 residues. Trimming took 0 bases from V and 3 from J, leaving 12 bases between them. The CDR3: CASSLARDSVYEQYF. CDR3 nucleotide sequence: TGTGCCAGCAGCTTAGCGCGGGACTCTGTCTACGAGCAGTACTTC.

This clonotype was picked up a small number of times. CDR3 sequence: CASSPRRSSYNEQFF. The CDR3 DNA sequence: TGTGCCAGCAGCCCGCGCAGGAGCTCCTACAATGAGCAGTTCTTC. The chain links TRBV3-1 to TRBJ2-1; no definite D call. Trimming shortened V by 4 bases and J by 0 bases, and 10 bases separated the two germline ends. The CDR3 consists of 15 residues. Germline V CDR1 and CDR2: LGHDT, YNNKEL (reference sequence).

This clonotype has ten or more counts. The V and J genes are TRBV19 and TRBJ2-4, with D possibly matching TRBD1 (7 bases). Trimming removed 4 bases from V and 2 bases from J, with 15 bases in between. Germline V gene data show CDR1 as LNHDA and CDR2 as SQIVND (reference sequence). The CDR3 is made up of 16 amino acids. CDR3 region: CASSTGDSLTKNIQYF. DNA of the CDR3: TGTGCCAGTAGTACGGGGGACAGTTTGACCAAAAACATTCAGTACTTC. The complete variable domain, with remaining parts taken from reference TRBV19 and TRBJ2-4, reads DGGITQSPKYLFRKEGQNVTLSCEQNLNHDAMYWYRQDPGQGLRLIYYSQIVNDFQKGDIAEGYSVSREKKESFPLTVTSAQKNPTAFYLCASSTGDSLTKNIQYFGAGTRLSVL.

V is TRBV5-4 and J is TRBJ1-4; D ambiguous. V shed 0 bases and J shed 7 bases, with 10 bases lying between them. The CDR3 runs 14 residues. The germline gives CDR1 SGHNT, CDR2 YYREEE (reference sequence). The chain's CDR3 is CASSLGAGLEKLFF. The CDR3 DNA is TGTGCCAGCAGCTTGGGGGCCGGACTTGAAAAACTGTTTTTT. Drawing the rest from reference TRBV5-4 and TRBJ1-4, the complete variable domain is ETGVTQSPTHLIKTRGQQVTLRCSSQSGHNTVSWYQQALGQGPQFIFQYYREEENGRGNFPPRFSGLQFPNYSSELNVNALELDDSALYLCASSLGAGLEKLFFGSGTQLSVL.

This clonotype was found a few times. The chain recombines TRBV30 with TRBJ2-1, with 11 positions matching TRBD2. The germline V gene encodes CDR1 GTSNPN and CDR2 SVGIG (reference sequence). With V trimmed by 2 bases and J by 0 bases, 6 bases remained unmatched. The length of the CDR3 is 17 residues. The DNA for the CDR3 is TGTGCCTGGAGTCAGGGACTAGCGGACAGCTCCTACAATGAGCAGTTCTTC. Translating gives CAWSQGLADSSYNEQFF.

This clonotype was observed a few times. This rearrangement joins TRBV29-1 to TRBJ2-7; D perhaps matches TRBD2 (5 bases). The CDR3 spans 12 residues. V was cut by 4 bases and J by 3 bases, with 10 bases left in between. Germline V gene data show CDR1 as SQVTM and CDR2 as ANQGSEA. CDR3 nucleotide sequence: TGCAGCGTTGGGGAGATAAACTACGAGCAGTACTTC. Its translation: CSVGEINYEQYF.

The chain employs TRBV20-1 and TRBJ1-2; maybe TRBD1 (5 bases). The CDR3 loop spans 17 amino acids. Germline V gene sequence: CDR1 DFQATT, CDR2 SNEGSKA (reference sequence). Between the trimmed V and J ends, which lost 2 bases and 4 bases, there was a span of 23 bases. CDR3 sequence: CSARPGPTVSYVYGYTF. The DNA for the CDR3 is TGCAGTGCTAGACCGGGGCCTACCGTAAGCTATGTCTATGGCTACACCTTC.